The clone carrying this T cell receptor (beta chain) was seen repeatedly, ten times or more. The target antigen is unknown. After removal of 5 bases from V and 4 bases from J, the junction contained 8 bases not matched to a gene. Germline assignment: CDR1 DFQATT and CDR2 SNEGSKA (reference sequence). The CDR3 length is 14 residues. The entry originates in a study of blood T cells in healthy people across ages. Looking at the study overall: Template switching retrieved approximately one barcoded beta molecule for each two T cells.

Whole-study findings and limits: In long-lived donors, naive CD4+ cell counts and diversity exceeded those of aged donors.

Then a second PCR, running about 6 to 11 cycles, was carried out with a sample-barcoded 5' primer and a J-beta primer mix. The template-switch adaptor, which had 12 random nucleotides, put a tag on each cDNA molecule. TCRdb processed the 5' RACE reads anew with MiXCR; each CDR3 protein has one entry. The data show hundreds of thousands of distinct CDR3 sequences, with approximately 52% seen just once and approximately 13% held by the top ten. This chain uses TRBV20-1 with TRBJ1-2, with TRBD1 identical over 9 bases. The source is a woman over 75 in good health. Input material: blood. The CDR3 spells CSAPGTGWGYGYTF. CDR3 nucleotide sequence: TGCAGTGCTCCCGGGACAGGGTGGGGCTATGGCTACACCTTC.